This is a list of T cell receptor beta chains from one sample in a study of T cell responses to AZD1222 COVID-19 vaccine. The assay was immunoSEQ multiplex PCR, and TCRdb's table has in-frame clones only and misses some. The table lists over 95,000 clones, approximately 90% of them singletons, with 7.5% to 9.5% in the top ten. The sample consisted of peripheral blood, taken 28 days after the second AZD1222 dose. The receptors originated from an adult who received the AZD1222 COVID-19 vaccine. CDR3s include the opening cysteine and the closing phenylalanine or tryptophan. A D gene is named only where the DNA matches it firmly. Clone size appears in some rows only: once, few, many, or a class for an expanded clone.

V	size	J	D	DNA	CDR3
TRBV4-1	.	TRBJ1-2	TRBD1	TGCGCCAGCAGCCCTCCCGGACAGGTTCTTAACTATGGCTACACCTTC	CASSPPGQVLNYGYTF
TRBV7-2	.	TRBJ1-1	.	TGTGCCAGCAGCTCTAGGACAGACGAGGAAGCTTTCTTT	CASSSRTDEEAFF
TRBV5-6	.	TRBJ2-2	.	TGTGCCAGCAGCTTAGATACCGGGGAGCTGTTTTTT	CASSLDTGELFF
TRBV28	.	TRBJ1-1	TRBD1	TGTGCCAGCAGTTCCTCAGGGGGCGCTCTGACTGAAGCTTTCTTT	CASSSSGGALTEAFF
TRBV14	few	TRBJ2-7	.	TGTGCCAGCAGCCCTAGACTGCATACCTACGAGCAGTACTTC	CASSPRLHTYEQYF
TRBV24-1	.	TRBJ2-3	TRBD1	TGTGCCACCAGTGATCGACAGGGGAAAAACACAGATACGCAGTATTTT	CATSDRQGKNTDTQYF
TRBV28	.	TRBJ2-1	.	TGTGCCAGCAGTTTATACGGGAATGAGCAGTTCTTC	CASSLYGNEQFF
TRBV7-2	.	TRBJ1-1	.	TGTGCCAGCAGCTTCGTAACTGAAGCTTTCTTT	CASSFVTEAFF
TRBV18	.	TRBJ1-2	.	TGTGCCAGCTCACCGGGACCGACCAACTATGGCTACACCTTC	CASSPGPTNYGYTF
TRBV2	.	TRBJ1-5	.	TGTGCCAGCTTTCTAAACCGGGACGGCGGGGTTCAGCCCCAGCATTTT	CASFLNRDGGVQPQHF
TRBV9	.	TRBJ1-3	.	TGTGCCAGCAGCGTTCAGGGGAGCCCTGGAAACACCATATATTTT	CASSVQGSPGNTIYF
TRBV24-1	.	TRBJ1-2	.	TGTGCCACCAGTGATTCGTTGGGGAGCTATGGCTACACCTTC	CATSDSLGSYGYTF
TRBV24-1	medium-sized	TRBJ2-5	.	TGTGCCACCAGTGAAGAGGAGACCCAGTACTTC	CATSEEETQYF
TRBV18	.	TRBJ1-3	.	TGTGCCAGCTCACCAGCAGGTAGCTCTGGAAACACCATATATTTT	CASSPAGSSGNTIYF
TRBV19	.	TRBJ2-3	.	TGTGCCACCACCGGGGGCAACACAGATACGCAGTATTTT	CATTGGNTDTQYF
TRBV5-6	.	TRBJ2-4	TRBD1	TGTGCCAGCAGTTCCGGGACAGTAGCCAAAAACATTCAGTACTTC	CASSSGTVAKNIQYF
TRBV5-4	.	TRBJ2-5	.	TGTGCCAGCAGCTTGGCGGTCAGTTTCCAAGAGACCCAGTACTTC	CASSLAVSFQETQYF
TRBV4-1	once	TRBJ2-1	TRBD2	TGCGCCAGCAGCCAACCCGGGGGGCGCCTAGCGGGAGGAAAAACCTCCTACAATGAGCAGTTCTTC	CASSQPGGRLAGGKTSYNEQFF
TRBV27	.	TRBJ2-7	.	TGTGCCAGCAGTTTACGAGGCGAGCAGTACTTC	CASSLRGEQYF